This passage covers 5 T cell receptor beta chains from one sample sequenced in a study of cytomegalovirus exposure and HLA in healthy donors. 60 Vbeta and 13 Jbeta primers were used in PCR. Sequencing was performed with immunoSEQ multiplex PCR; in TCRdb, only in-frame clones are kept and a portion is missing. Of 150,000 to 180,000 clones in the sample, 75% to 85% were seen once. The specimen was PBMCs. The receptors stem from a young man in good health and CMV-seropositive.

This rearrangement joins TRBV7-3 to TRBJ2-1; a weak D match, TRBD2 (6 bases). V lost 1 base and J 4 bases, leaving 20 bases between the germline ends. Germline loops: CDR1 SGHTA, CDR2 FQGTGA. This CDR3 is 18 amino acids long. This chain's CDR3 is CASSLITGVNGVYNEQFF. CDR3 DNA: TGTGCCAGCAGCTTAATTACGGGGGTCAATGGAGTTTACAATGAGCAGTTCTTC.

DNA of the CDR3: TGCGCCAGCAGCTTGGATTTCAGGGAAGATCAGCCCCAGCATTTT. This sequence encodes CASSLDFREDQPQHF. The rearrangement uses TRBV5-1 and TRBJ1-5; perhaps TRBD1 as D (5 bases). The CDR3 contains 15 residues. Trimming shortened V by 0 bases and J by 5 bases, and 12 bases separated the two germline ends. CDR1 and CDR2 from the germline V gene are SGHRS and YFSETQ.

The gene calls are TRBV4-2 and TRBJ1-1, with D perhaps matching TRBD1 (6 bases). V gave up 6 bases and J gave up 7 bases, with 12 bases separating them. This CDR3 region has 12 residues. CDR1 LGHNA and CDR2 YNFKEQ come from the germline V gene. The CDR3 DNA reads TGTGCCAGCAGTTACGACAGGAATGAAGCTTTCTTT. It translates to CASSYDRNEAFF.

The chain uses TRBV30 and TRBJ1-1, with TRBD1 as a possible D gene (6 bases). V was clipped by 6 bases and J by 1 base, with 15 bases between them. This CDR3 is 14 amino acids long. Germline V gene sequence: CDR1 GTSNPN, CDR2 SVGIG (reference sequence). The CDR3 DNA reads TGTGCCTGCCACGACCCAGGGGCGAACACTGAAGCTTTCTTT. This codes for CACHDPGANTEAFF.

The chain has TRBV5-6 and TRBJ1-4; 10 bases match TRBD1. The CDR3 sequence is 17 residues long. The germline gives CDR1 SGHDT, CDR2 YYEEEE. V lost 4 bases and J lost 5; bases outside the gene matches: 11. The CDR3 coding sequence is TGTGCCAGCAGCCAACGGGACAGGGGACATCCCAATGAAAAACTGTTTTTT. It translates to CASSQRDRGHPNEKLFF.